The clone carrying this TCR beta chain was detected ten times or more. Its antigen is unidentified. V gave up 2 bases and J gave up 8 bases, with 10 bases separating them. This CDR3 is built from 13 residues. The germline CDR1 and CDR2 sequences are SGHAT and FQNNGV. Individual cDNA molecules were tagged with unique molecular identifiers, the study reported. TCRdb ran MiXCR on the 5' RACE reads and lists one entry per CDR3 protein. Among tens of thousands of distinct CDR3 sequences listed, around an eighth were seen once. The sample is drawn from a study of early T cells in non-severe SARS-CoV-2 infection. Study results and caveats: VDJdb matches were skewed toward anti-spike CD8 T cell responses.

The TCR comes from an adult who was a healthcare worker with PCR-confirmed SARS-CoV-2 infection or an uninfected control (not recorded which). The rearrangement joins TRBV11-2 to TRBJ2-1; D uncertain. Sequenced material: whole blood. This CDR3 reads CASSLLQFHEQFF. The CDR3, as DNA: TGTGCCAGCAGCTTATTACAGTTTCATGAGCAGTTCTTC.